Following are 23 T cell receptor beta chains from one sample sequenced in a study of T cells after yellow fever vaccination. TCRdb re-analysed the 5' RACE reads in MiXCR, keeping a single row per CDR3 protein. The data show under 300,000 distinct CDR3 sequences, roughly 7.2% seen once. Source: CD4+ T cells sorted from PBMCs, taken 15 days after the yellow fever booster vaccination. These receptors were collected from a man between 25 and 39 years old who received the YFV17D yellow fever vaccine.

This chain connects TRBV12-3 or TRBV12-4 to TRBJ2-7; D gene ambiguous. The CDR3 sequence is 14 residues long. Trimming cost V 8 bases and J 4 bases, with 18 bases left between them. CDR3 amino acids: CASAHGRSGYEQYF. In DNA form, the CDR3 reads TGTGCCAGCGCCCACGGCCGGTCAGGTTACGAGCAGTACTTC.

At least ten counts were recorded for this clonotype. This chain's CDR3 is CASSLKQGAYEQYF. DNA of the CDR3: TGTGCCAGCAGCTTGAAACAGGGGGCCTACGAGCAGTACTTC. V usage is TRBV5-4 and J usage is TRBJ2-7; 8 positions agree with TRBD1. Germline V gene data show CDR1 as SGHNT and CDR2 as YYREEE (reference sequence). Unmatched junction bases numbered 2, after V lost 1 base and J lost 2 bases. There are 14 residues in the CDR3.

This clonotype appeared a few times. The CDR3 loop is CATSDRASGSRNEQFF. The CDR3, as DNA: TGTGCCACCAGTGACCGAGCTAGCGGGAGCAGGAATGAGCAGTTCTTC. This chain connects TRBV24-1 to TRBJ2-1; 10 bases line up with TRBD2. The V and J ends lost 4 bases and 7 bases, in that order; junction bases with no gene match: 9. Germline CDR1 and CDR2: KGHDR and SFDVKD. This CDR3 comprises 16 residues.

V and J are TRBV5-1 and TRBJ1-2; D remains unclear. Germline assignment: CDR1 SGHRS and CDR2 YFSETQ. CDR3 length: 13 amino acids. Trimming removed 0 bases at V and 8 bases at J, with 11 bases between. CDR3 coding DNA: TGCGCCAGCAGCTTGGACAGCACTATGGGCTACACCTTC. Protein: CASSLDSTMGYTF.

This clonotype was counted many times. The V call is TRBV6-5, the J call TRBJ2-1; 7 bases fit TRBD1. CDR1 MNHEY and CDR2 SVGAGI come from the germline V gene. V lost 7 bases to trimming and J lost 9 bases; unmatched junction nucleotides: 9. This CDR3 has 13 amino acids. The CDR3 DNA sequence: TGTGCCAGCAAACAACAGGGGTCGGGTGAGCAGTTCTTC. Its protein product is CASKQQGSGEQFF.

In its sample, this clonotype was seen many times. The J gene is TRBJ2-1, the V gene TRBV5-6, with D possibly being TRBD2 (5 bases). Between the trimmed V and J ends, which lost 6 bases and 0 bases, there was a span of 16 bases. Germline V gene lookup returns CDR1 SGHDT and CDR2 YYEEEE. CDR3 length: 16 residues. CDR3 in amino acids: CASTPGVGSSYNEQFF. The CDR3 DNA follows: TGTGCCAGCACCCCTGGGGTTGGGAGCTCCTACAATGAGCAGTTCTTC.

Remarks on this clonotype: One end of the junction fails to match germline, which may point to a read error. The chain has TRBV5-1 and TRBJ2-5, with D unresolved. The CDR3 has 14 residues. Germline CDR1 reads SGHRS; CDR2 reads YFSETQ. Here the CDR3 reads CASSSRTAQGTQYF. For the CDR3, the DNA is TGCGCCAGCAGCTCCCGGACGGCTCAAGGGACCCAGTACTTC.

This clonotype was seen many times. This chain joins TRBV7-3 and TRBJ2-1; 10 bases fit TRBD2. Germline CDR1 is SGHTA and CDR2 is FQGTGA. V shed 4 bases and J 9 bases; nucleotides not matched to a gene: 9. This CDR3 region has 15 residues. For the CDR3, the DNA is TGTGCCAGCAGCTCCCTAGCGGGAGAGTATAGTGAGCAGTTCTTC. As protein: CASSSLAGEYSEQFF. The full variable domain, in which reference TRBV7-3 and TRBJ2-1 provide the parts outside the CDR3, is GAGVSQTPSNKVTEKGKYVELRCDPISGHTALYWYRQSLGQGPEFLIYFQGTGAADDSGLPNDRFFAVRPEGSVSTLKIQRTERGDSAVYLCASSSLAGEYSEQFFGPGTRLTVL.

This chain connects TRBV19 to TRBJ2-7, with TRBD1 identical over 7 bases. Germline CDR1 reads LNHDA; CDR2 reads SQIVND (reference sequence). This CDR3 region has 16 residues. V lost 1 base and J lost 3; bases outside the gene matches: 9. The DNA of the CDR3 is TGTGCCAGTAGTATAGTGGGCCCGGGACAGAACTACGAGCAGTACTTC. Amino acids: CASSIVGPGQNYEQYF.

This clonotype was counted at least ten times. The V gene is TRBV6-2 or TRBV6-3, the J gene TRBJ2-7, with TRBD2 matching over 11 bases. V dropped 3 bases and J dropped 0; count of bases not matched to a gene: 7. The germline V gene has CDR1 MNHEY and CDR2 SVGEGT. This CDR3 is 17 amino acids long. The CDR3 sequence is CASSYPLSGRDSYEQYF. The CDR3 DNA sequence: TGTGCCAGCAGTTATCCCCTTAGCGGGAGGGACTCCTACGAGCAGTACTTC.

There are a few counts of this clonotype. The V and J genes are TRBV12-3 or TRBV12-4 and TRBJ2-2; TRBD1 is a possible D gene (6 bases). The CDR3 spans 14 residues. The V and J ends lost 3 bases and 4 bases respectively, with 9 bases between them. CDR3 sequence: CASSFNRVTGELFF. The CDR3 DNA sequence: TGTGCCAGCAGTTTTAACAGGGTCACCGGGGAGCTGTTTTTT.

The chain has TRBV18 and TRBJ2-6; 11 bases are shared with TRBD2. Germline-derived CDR1 and CDR2 are KGHSH and LQKENI. The CDR3 is 20 amino acids. With 2 bases clipped from V and 2 bases from J, the junction kept 11 bases outside the gene matches. CDR3 bases: TGTGCCAGCTCACCATTTAGCCCTAGCGGGAGGTTAACTGGGGCCAACGTCCTGACTTTC. Translation: CASSPFSPSGRLTGANVLTF.

The chain recombines TRBV29-1 with TRBJ2-2, with D maybe TRBD2 (7 bases). The CDR3 consists of 11 residues. Trimming cost V 7 bases and J 7 bases, with 10 bases left between them. The germline V gene has CDR1 SQVTM and CDR2 ANQGSEA. The CDR3 DNA sequence: TGCAGCGGGGGGGGCAGCGGGGAGCTGTTTTTT. Amino acids: CSGGGSGELFF.

The sample holds a few counts of this clonotype. This chain connects TRBV7-9 to TRBJ2-5; D unresolved. Trimming removed 8 bases from V and 2 bases from J, with 3 bases in between. This CDR3 comprises 10 residues. Germline CDR1 reads SEHNR; CDR2 reads FQNEAQ (reference sequence). The CDR3: CASLQETQYF. Written as DNA, the CDR3 is TGTGCCAGCTTACAAGAGACCCAGTACTTC.

This clonotype was seen at least ten times. V is TRBV12-3 or TRBV12-4 and J is TRBJ2-7, with D perhaps matching TRBD1 (6 bases). V lost 4 bases, J lost 0 bases, and 10 bases lay in between. This CDR3 spans 14 amino acids. The CDR3 region is CASSYRVFSYEQYF. The DNA for the CDR3 is TGTGCCAGCAGTTACAGGGTCTTCTCCTACGAGCAGTACTTC.

The V call is TRBV7-9, the J call TRBJ1-4, with D unresolved. The CDR3 consists of 17 residues. CDR1 and CDR2 from the germline V gene are SEHNR and FQNEAQ (reference sequence). V gave up 3 bases and J gave up 0 bases, with 14 bases separating them. CDR3 amino acids: CASSFPPLTATNEKLFF. In DNA, the CDR3 is TGTGCCAGCAGCTTTCCCCCTTTGACGGCAACTAATGAAAAACTGTTTTTT.

This rearrangement joins TRBV20-1 to TRBJ2-7, with 13 bases aligning to TRBD2. V shed 4 bases and J 3 bases; nucleotides not matched to a gene: 3. The CDR3 is 14 amino acids. In germline, CDR1 is DFQATT, CDR2 SNEGSKA (reference sequence). Here the CDR3 reads CSAIWTSGSYEQYF. The CDR3 bases are TGCAGTGCTATCTGGACTAGCGGGAGCTACGAGCAGTACTTC.

This sequence joins TRBV4-2 and TRBJ1-2; no definite D call. The CDR3 loop spans 15 amino acids. The germline V gene encodes CDR1 LGHNA and CDR2 YNFKEQ. Trimming pared 0 bases from V and 4 bases from J, leaving 12 bases between. This CDR3 is CASSQDVGSSYGYTF. CDR3 DNA: TGTGCCAGCAGCCAAGACGTAGGGAGCAGCTATGGCTACACCTTC.

This clonotype has a handful of counts. The chain has TRBV3-1 and TRBJ2-1; D not resolved. The CDR3 totals 14 residues. Germline V lookup: CDR1 LGHDT, CDR2 YNNKEL (reference sequence). V lost 7 bases to trimming and J lost 8 bases, with 18 bases between them. The CDR3 loop reads CASKRSSRHDEQFF. The CDR3 bases are TGTGCCAGCAAACGGAGTAGTCGGCACGATGAGCAGTTCTTC.

This clonotype turned up a few times. The rearrangement joins TRBV6-2 or TRBV6-3 to TRBJ2-7; 9 nucleotides align to TRBD2. The CDR3 runs to 19 residues. Germline CDR1 reads MNHEY; CDR2 reads SVGEGT. V lost 0 bases and J lost 1; bases outside the gene matches: 13. The CDR3 DNA reads TGTGCCAGCAGTTACTCGAGCGGGGTATTCGGACTAGCGTCCTACGAGCAGTACTTC. This sequence encodes CASSYSSGVFGLASYEQYF.

This clonotype showed up just a few times. This rearrangement joins TRBV7-2 to TRBJ2-1; TRBD1 matches at 8 bases. This CDR3 spans 13 amino acids. CDR1 is SGHTA, CDR2 FQGNSA, per germline. V lost 3 bases to trimming and J lost 7 bases; unmatched junction nucleotides: 2. CDR3: CASSFDRGNEQFF. CDR3 bases: TGTGCCAGCAGCTTCGACAGGGGAAATGAGCAGTTCTTC.

This clonotype was detected ten times or more. This rearrangement joins TRBV20-1 to TRBJ2-5; 7 nucleotides line up with TRBD1. The V gene's germline CDR1 is DFQATT and CDR2 SNEGSKA (reference sequence). This CDR3 has 15 residues. V gave up 6 bases and J gave up 0 bases; unmatched junction bases: 10. The CDR3 is CSANRGNKYQETQYF. The CDR3 nucleotides read TGCAGTGCAAACAGGGGAAACAAGTACCAAGAGACCCAGTACTTC.

This sequence joins TRBV15 and TRBJ2-5; 8 nucleotides match TRBD1. Germline trimming cut 0 bases from V and 8 bases from J; bases unmatched to any gene: 11. The germline V gene encodes CDR1 LNHNV and CDR2 YYDKDF (reference sequence). The CDR3 contains 16 residues. The CDR3 spells CATSRDPLAGGTTQYF. CDR3 nucleotide sequence: TGTGCCACCAGCAGAGATCCCCTGGCAGGGGGCACTACCCAGTACTTC.